These 12 T cell receptor beta chains originate from one sample sequenced in a study of technical replicates of blood from a few donors (dated by TCRdb to 2016 to 2017). To prepare the library, the immunoSEQ multiplex PCR assay was applied. In TCRdb, the immuneACCESS table is reduced to in-frame sequences with V and J assigned. These tables do not hold every clone; where another copy was compared, an unresolved V gene accounts for under half, and the others remain unexplained. For this sample there are approximately 70,000 clones; about 97% appear just once. The ten biggest clones cover 0.25% to 0.3% of the sample. The specimen was T cells isolated from PBMCs. These receptors were obtained from a human donor in good health.

V and J are TRBV19 and TRBJ2-3; 8 bases are a match to TRBD2. Germline trimming cut 5 bases from V and 6 bases from J; bases unmatched to any gene: 16. Per germline, CDR1 LNHDA and CDR2 SQIVND (reference sequence). The CDR3 is 17 residues long. The CDR3 coding sequence is TGTGCCAGTAGTCCCCTTTTGGCGGGAGGAGGGAGGGATACGCAGTATTTT. Its translation: CASSPLLAGGGRDTQYF.

The CDR3 bases are TGTGCCAGTAGGTCAATACCCCGGGACTATGGCACAGATACGCAGTATTTT. Its protein is CASRSIPRDYGTDTQYF. The chain is built from TRBV27 and TRBJ2-3; 7 bases map to TRBD2. V lost 9 bases, J lost 1 base, and 16 bases stayed unmatched. This CDR3 contains 17 residues. The germline CDR1 and CDR2 sequences are MNHEY and SMNVEV (reference sequence).

J is TRBJ2-1 and V is TRBV4-1; D might be TRBD2 (5 bases). V lost 0 bases and J 7 bases, leaving 10 bases between the germline ends. The CDR3 runs to 14 residues. The germline V gene has CDR1 MGHRA and CDR2 YSYEKL. The CDR3 DNA sequence: TGCGCCAGCAGCCAAGATCTGGGAGAGAATGAGCAGTTCTTC. Residues: CASSQDLGENEQFF.

The gene calls are TRBV9 and TRBJ2-7, with D maybe TRBD2 (5 bases). The CDR3 spans 14 residues. The germline CDR1 and CDR2 sequences are SGDLS and YYNGEE. The V end was cut by 0 bases, the J end by 2 bases, with 9 bases between. DNA for the CDR3: TGTGCCAGCAGCGTAGGGAGGAAACCCTACGAGCAGTACTTC. Translation: CASSVGRKPYEQYF. The full variable domain, its missing parts supplied by reference TRBV9 and TRBJ2-7, is DSGVTQTPKHLITATGQRVTLRCSPRSGDLSVYWYQQSLDQGLQFLIQYYNGEERAKGNILERFSAQQFPDLHSELNLSSLELGDSALYFCASSVGRKPYEQYFGPGTRLTVT.

The chain has TRBV14 and TRBJ2-2; TRBD1 might be the D (6 bases). The CDR3 totals 15 residues. V lost 0 bases and J 7 bases, leaving 12 bases between the germline ends. CDR1 and CDR2 from the germline V gene are SGHDN and FVKESK. The CDR3 sequence: CASSQDSRGVGELFF. The DNA of the CDR3 is TGTGCCAGCAGCCAAGATAGCAGGGGTGTCGGGGAGCTGTTTTTT.

In nucleotides, the CDR3 is TGTGCCAGCACCCTTAGGGCCGGGGTAGAGACCCAGTACTTC. This sequence encodes CASTLRAGVETQYF. The chain employs TRBV13 and TRBJ2-5; D may be TRBD2 (5 bases). The V gene's germline CDR1 is PRHDT and CDR2 FYEKMQ (reference sequence). The CDR3 loop spans 14 amino acids. Trimming left V 7 bases short and J 4 bases short, with 16 bases between.

J is TRBJ2-7 and V is TRBV11-2; 8 bases align to TRBD1. The junction had 7 bases not matched to a gene; V was cut back by 7 bases and J by 2 bases. The CDR3 is 14 amino acids. Germline V lookup: CDR1 SGHAT, CDR2 FQNNGV. Here the CDR3 reads CASNPGGAPYEQYF. CDR3 DNA: TGTGCCAGCAATCCAGGGGGCGCCCCCTACGAGCAGTACTTC.

The rearrangement links TRBV5-8 to TRBJ1-1; D is undetermined. Per the germline V gene, CDR1 is SGHTS and CDR2 is YDEGEE. This CDR3 spans 12 amino acids. V gave up 4 bases and J gave up 6 bases, with 10 bases separating them. The CDR3 reads CASSREAAEAFF. CDR3 nucleotides: TGTGCCAGCAGCCGGGAGGCGGCTGAAGCTTTCTTT.

The rearrangement joins TRBV6-1 to TRBJ2-1; D uncertain. V was trimmed by 0 bases and J by 11 bases, leaving 11 bases between them. Per germline, CDR1 MNHNS and CDR2 SASEGT. This CDR3 comprises 13 residues. CDR3 in amino acids: CASSEASQVKQFF. CDR3 bases: TGTGCCAGCAGTGAAGCTTCCCAGGTCAAGCAGTTCTTC.

V gene TRBV9 combines with J gene TRBJ1-3; D not certain. In germline, CDR1 is SGDLS, CDR2 YYNGEE. The CDR3 spans 15 residues. The V and J ends lost 3 bases and 0 bases respectively, with 10 bases between them. CDR3 nucleotides: TGTGCCAGCAGCGCTAGTCCCCGCTCTGGAAACACCATATATTTT. The encoded protein is CASSASPRSGNTIYF. The full variable domain, with the rest looked up from reference TRBV9 and TRBJ1-3, is DSGVTQTPKHLITATGQRVTLRCSPRSGDLSVYWYQQSLDQGLQFLIQYYNGEERAKGNILERFSAQQFPDLHSELNLSSLELGDSALYFCASSASPRSGNTIYFGEGSWLTVV.

The chain has TRBV18 and TRBJ1-5, with a weak D call TRBD1 (5 bases). This CDR3 has 21 amino acids. Germline V gene sequence: CDR1 KGHSH, CDR2 LQKENI. V gave up 6 bases and J gave up 4 bases, with 34 bases separating them. CDR3 in DNA: TGTGCCAGCTCCATGTTAAGCGAAGATAGCAGGGCTTGGGGAGGGAATCAGCCCCAGCATTTT. Encoded protein: CASSMLSEDSRAWGGNQPQHF.

CDR3 nucleotides: TGCAGCGCCTATCGTGGTAGCGGGAGAATGAACGAGCAGTACTTC. Translating gives CSAYRGSGRMNEQYF. The rearrangement joins TRBV29-1 to TRBJ2-7, with TRBD2 matching over 9 bases. CDR1 and CDR2 from the germline V gene are SQVTM and ANQGSEA. The CDR3 contains 15 residues. V dropped 7 bases and J dropped 5; count of bases not matched to a gene: 15.